The entry below gives a single T cell receptor beta chain sequence along with its context. What it recognizes is unknown. CDR3 length: 15 amino acids. CDR1 SGHTA and CDR2 FQGTGA come from the germline V gene. With 4 bases removed from V and 4 bases from J, the gap between germline ends came to 16 bases. Thawed PBMCs were FACS-sorted into unstimulated CD4+CD25+CD127- regulatory T cells, CD4+CD25- non-regulatory cells, CD4 and CD8 cells. This record comes from a study of Tregs in tolerant kidney transplant recipients. General study findings and limits: Findings come from small patient numbers and require larger validation. This study did not directly address biological reproducibility.

The data were produced by immunoSEQ multiplex PCR, yet TCRdb's version contains in-frame clones alone and is incomplete. The top ten hold over 0.5% of the sample, which has about 240,000 clones, about 80% seen once. The TCR originated in a human donor in good health. Specimen: CD4+ T cells from blood. This rearrangement joins TRBV7-3 to TRBJ1-2, with D perhaps TRBD1 (6 bases). The CDR3 DNA reads as TGTGCCAGCAGCTCCCTACAGGGACTTGTCTATGGCTACACCTTC. Translation gives CASSSLQGLVYGYTF. The full variable domain, with the rest looked up from reference TRBV7-3 and TRBJ1-2, is GAGVSQTPSNKVTEKGKYVELRCDPISGHTALYWYRQSLGQGPEFLIYFQGTGAADDSGLPNDRFFAVRPEGSVSTLKIQRTERGDSAVYLCASSSLQGLVYGYTFGSGTRLTVV.